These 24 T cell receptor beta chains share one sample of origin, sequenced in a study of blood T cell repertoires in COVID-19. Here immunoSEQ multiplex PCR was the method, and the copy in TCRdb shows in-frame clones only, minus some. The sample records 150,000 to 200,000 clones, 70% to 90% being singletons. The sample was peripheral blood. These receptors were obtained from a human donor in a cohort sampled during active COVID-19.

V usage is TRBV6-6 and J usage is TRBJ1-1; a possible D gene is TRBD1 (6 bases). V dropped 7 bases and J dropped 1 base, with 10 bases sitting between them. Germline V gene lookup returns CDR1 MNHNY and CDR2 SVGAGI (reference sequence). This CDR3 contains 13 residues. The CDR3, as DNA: TGTGCCAGCACCCAGGGGAGGAACACTGAAGCTTTCTTT. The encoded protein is CASTQGRNTEAFF.

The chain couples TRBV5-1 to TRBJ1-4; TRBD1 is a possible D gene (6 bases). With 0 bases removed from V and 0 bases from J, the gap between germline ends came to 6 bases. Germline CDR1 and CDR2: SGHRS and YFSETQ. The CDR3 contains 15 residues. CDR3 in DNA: TGCGCCAGCAGCTTGGGGACAGCAACTAATGAAAAACTGTTTTTT. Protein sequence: CASSLGTATNEKLFF. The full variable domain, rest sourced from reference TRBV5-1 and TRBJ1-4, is KAGVTQTPRYLIKTRGQQVTLSCSPISGHRSVSWYQQTPGQGLQFLFEYFSETQRNKGNFPGRFSGRQFSNSRSEMNVSTLELGDSALYLCASSLGTATNEKLFFGSGTQLSVL.

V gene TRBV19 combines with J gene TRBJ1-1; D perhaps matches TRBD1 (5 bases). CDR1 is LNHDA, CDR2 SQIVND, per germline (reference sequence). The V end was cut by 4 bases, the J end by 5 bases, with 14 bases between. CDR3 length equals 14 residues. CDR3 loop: CASSTGGVLTEAFF. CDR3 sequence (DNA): TGTGCCAGTAGTACCGGGGGGGTCCTGACTGAAGCTTTCTTT.

The chain's CDR3 is CASSTSTGDYEQYF. CDR3 in DNA: TGTGCCAGCAGCACCTCGACAGGGGACTACGAGCAGTACTTC. The chain carries TRBV9 and TRBJ2-7, with 8 positions matching TRBD1. The CDR3 length is 14 residues. Germline V CDR1 and CDR2: SGDLS, YYNGEE. V lost 4 bases to trimming and J lost 3 bases; unmatched junction nucleotides: 6. Complete variable domain (other parts from reference TRBV9 and TRBJ2-7): DSGVTQTPKHLITATGQRVTLRCSPRSGDLSVYWYQQSLDQGLQFLIQYYNGEERAKGNILERFSAQQFPDLHSELNLSSLELGDSALYFCASSTSTGDYEQYFGPGTRLTVT.

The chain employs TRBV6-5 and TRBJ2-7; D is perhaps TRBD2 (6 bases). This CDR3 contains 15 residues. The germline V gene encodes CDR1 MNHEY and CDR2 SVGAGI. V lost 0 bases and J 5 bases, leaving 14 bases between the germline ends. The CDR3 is CASSYSGEGGDEQYF. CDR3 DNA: TGTGCCAGCAGTTACTCGGGCGAGGGAGGAGACGAGCAGTACTTC.

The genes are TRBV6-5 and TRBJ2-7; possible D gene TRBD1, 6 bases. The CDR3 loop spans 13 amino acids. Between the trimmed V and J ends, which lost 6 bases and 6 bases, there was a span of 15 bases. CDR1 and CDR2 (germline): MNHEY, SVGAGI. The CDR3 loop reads CASREDSFGEQYF. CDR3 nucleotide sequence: TGTGCCAGCAGAGAGGACAGTTTTGGCGAGCAGTACTTC.

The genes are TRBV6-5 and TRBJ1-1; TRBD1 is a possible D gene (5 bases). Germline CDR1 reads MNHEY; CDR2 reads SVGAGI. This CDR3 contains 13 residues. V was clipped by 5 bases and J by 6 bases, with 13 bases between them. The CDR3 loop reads CASSQQGNAEAFF. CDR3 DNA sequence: TGTGCCAGCAGTCAGCAGGGCAACGCTGAAGCTTTCTTT.

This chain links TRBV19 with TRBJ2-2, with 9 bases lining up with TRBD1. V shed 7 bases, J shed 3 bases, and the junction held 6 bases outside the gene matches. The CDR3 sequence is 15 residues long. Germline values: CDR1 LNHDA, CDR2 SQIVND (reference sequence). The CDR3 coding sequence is TGTGCCAGTATGGCCTGGACAGGGGACACCGGGGAGCTGTTTTTT. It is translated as CASMAWTGDTGELFF.

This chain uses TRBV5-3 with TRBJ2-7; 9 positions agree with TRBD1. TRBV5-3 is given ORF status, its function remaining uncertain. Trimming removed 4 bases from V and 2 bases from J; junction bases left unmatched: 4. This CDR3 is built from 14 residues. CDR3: CARSLRDRAYEQYF. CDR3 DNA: TGTGCCAGAAGCCTCCGGGACAGGGCCTACGAGCAGTACTTC.

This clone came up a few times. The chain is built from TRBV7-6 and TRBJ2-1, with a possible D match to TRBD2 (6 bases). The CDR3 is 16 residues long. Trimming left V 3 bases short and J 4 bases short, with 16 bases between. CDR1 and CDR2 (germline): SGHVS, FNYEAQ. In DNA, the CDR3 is TGTGCCAGCAGCTTTTTGGCGGGGAGTGGATACAATGAGCAGTTCTTC. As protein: CASSFLAGSGYNEQFF. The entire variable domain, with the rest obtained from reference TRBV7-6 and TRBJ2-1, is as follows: GAGVSQSPRYKVTKRGQDVALRCDPISGHVSLYWYRQALGQGPEFLTYFNYEAQQDKSGLPNDRFSAERPEGSISTLTIQRTEQRDSAMYRCASSFLAGSGYNEQFFGPGTRLTVL.

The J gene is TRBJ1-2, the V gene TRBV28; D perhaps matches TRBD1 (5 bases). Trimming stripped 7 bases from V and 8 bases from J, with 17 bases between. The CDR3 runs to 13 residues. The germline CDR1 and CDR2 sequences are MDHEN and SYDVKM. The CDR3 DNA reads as TGTGCCAGCACCCCCCGCCGGGGGGAGGGCTACACCTTC. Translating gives CASTPRRGEGYTF.

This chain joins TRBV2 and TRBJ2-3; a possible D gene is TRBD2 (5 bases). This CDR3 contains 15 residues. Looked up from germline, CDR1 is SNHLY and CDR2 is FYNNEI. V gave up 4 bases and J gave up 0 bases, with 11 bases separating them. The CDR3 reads CASSGGATSTDTQYF. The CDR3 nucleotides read TGTGCCAGCAGTGGGGGAGCGACTAGCACAGATACGCAGTATTTT.

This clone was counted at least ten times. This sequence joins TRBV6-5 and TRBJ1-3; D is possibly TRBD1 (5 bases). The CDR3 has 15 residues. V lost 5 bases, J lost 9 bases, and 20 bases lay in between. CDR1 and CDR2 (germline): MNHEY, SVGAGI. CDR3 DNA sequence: TGTGCCAGCAGTCCCGACAGAACAATCCGAATCACCATATATTTT. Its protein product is CASSPDRTIRITIYF.

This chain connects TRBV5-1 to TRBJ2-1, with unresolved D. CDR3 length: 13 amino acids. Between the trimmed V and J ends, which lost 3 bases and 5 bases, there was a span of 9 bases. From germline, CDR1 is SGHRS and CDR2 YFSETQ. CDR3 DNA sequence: TGCGCCAGCAGCTCCCACAGTGACAATGAGCAGTTCTTC. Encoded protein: CASSSHSDNEQFF.

CDR3 amino acids: CASSSGSSGGTDTQYF. The CDR3 DNA follows: TGCGCCAGCAGCTCGGGTAGTTCCGGGGGCACAGATACGCAGTATTTT. The chain carries TRBV5-1 and TRBJ2-3; TRBD2 might be the D (5 bases). Germline CDR1 and CDR2: SGHRS and YFSETQ. Trimming pared 3 bases from V and 1 base from J, leaving 15 bases between. The CDR3 sequence is 16 residues long. Full variable domain (missing parts from reference TRBV5-1 and TRBJ2-3): KAGVTQTPRYLIKTRGQQVTLSCSPISGHRSVSWYQQTPGQGLQFLFEYFSETQRNKGNFPGRFSGRQFSNSRSEMNVSTLELGDSALYLCASSSGSSGGTDTQYFGPGTRLTVL.

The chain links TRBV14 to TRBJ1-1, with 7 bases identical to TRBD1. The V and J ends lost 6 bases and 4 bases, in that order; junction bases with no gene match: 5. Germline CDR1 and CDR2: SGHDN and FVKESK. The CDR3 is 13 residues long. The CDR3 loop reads CASSRQGFTEAFF. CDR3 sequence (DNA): TGTGCCAGCAGTAGACAGGGATTCACTGAAGCTTTCTTT.

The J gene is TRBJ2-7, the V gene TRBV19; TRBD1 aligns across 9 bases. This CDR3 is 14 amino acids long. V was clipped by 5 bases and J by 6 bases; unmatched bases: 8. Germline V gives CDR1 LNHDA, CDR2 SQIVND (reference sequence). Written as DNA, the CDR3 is TGTGCCAGTAGTTTCCCGGGACAGGGTATCGAGCAGTACTTC. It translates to CASSFPGQGIEQYF.

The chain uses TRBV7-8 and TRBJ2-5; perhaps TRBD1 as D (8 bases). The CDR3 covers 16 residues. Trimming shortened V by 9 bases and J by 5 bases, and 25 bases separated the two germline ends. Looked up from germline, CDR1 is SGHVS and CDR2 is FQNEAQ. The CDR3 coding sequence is TGTGCCAGGAACGACACAGGGGGGAGGGCCGGGGAGACCCAGTACTTC. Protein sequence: CARNDTGGRAGETQYF. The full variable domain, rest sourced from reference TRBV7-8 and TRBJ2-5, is GAGVSQSPRYKVAKRGQDVALRCDPISGHVSLFWYQQALGQGPEFLTYFQNEAQLDKSGLPSDRFFAERPEGSVSTLKIQRTQQEDSAVYLCARNDTGGRAGETQYFGPGTRLLVL.

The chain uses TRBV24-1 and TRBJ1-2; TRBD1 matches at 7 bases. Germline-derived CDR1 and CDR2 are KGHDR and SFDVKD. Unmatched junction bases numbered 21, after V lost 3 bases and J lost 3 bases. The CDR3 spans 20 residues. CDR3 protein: CATSDGTEGGITFLYYGYTF. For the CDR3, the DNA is TGTGCCACCAGTGATGGAACGGAAGGGGGCATAACGTTCCTTTACTATGGCTACACCTTC.

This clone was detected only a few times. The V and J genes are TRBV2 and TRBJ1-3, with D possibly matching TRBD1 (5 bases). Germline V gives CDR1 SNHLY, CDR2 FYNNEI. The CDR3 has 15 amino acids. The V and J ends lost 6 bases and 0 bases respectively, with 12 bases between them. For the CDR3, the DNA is TGTGCCAGCAGCCAGGGATCCCTCTCTGGAAACACCATATATTTT. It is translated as CASSQGSLSGNTIYF.

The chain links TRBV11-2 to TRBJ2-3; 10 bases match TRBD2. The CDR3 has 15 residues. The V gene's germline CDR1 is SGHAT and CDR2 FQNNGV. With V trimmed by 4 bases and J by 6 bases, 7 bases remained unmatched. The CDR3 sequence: CASSSGLAAGDTQYF. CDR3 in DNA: TGTGCCAGCAGCTCCGGACTAGCGGCGGGGGATACGCAGTATTTT.

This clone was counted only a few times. The CDR3 DNA is TGTGCCAGCAGCTCGGGACAGGGCCATCTTGGCTACACCTTC. Translation gives CASSSGQGHLGYTF. The chain uses TRBV7-9 and TRBJ1-2, with TRBD1 matching 9 bases. Germline V lookup: CDR1 SEHNR, CDR2 FQNEAQ (reference sequence). CDR3 length: 14 residues. V dropped 4 bases and J dropped 7; count of bases not matched to a gene: 7. Full variable domain (missing parts from reference TRBV7-9 and TRBJ1-2): DTGVSQNPRHKITKRGQNVTFRCDPISEHNRLYWYRQTLGQGPEFLTYFQNEAQLEKSRLLSDRFSAERPKGSFSTLEIQRTEQGDSAMYLCASSSGQGHLGYTFGSGTRLTVV.

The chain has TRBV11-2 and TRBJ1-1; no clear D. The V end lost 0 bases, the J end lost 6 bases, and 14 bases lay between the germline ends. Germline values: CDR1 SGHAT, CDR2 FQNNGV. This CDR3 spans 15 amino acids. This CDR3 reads CASSLDAGGNAEAFF. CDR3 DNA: TGTGCCAGCAGCTTAGATGCGGGCGGTAACGCTGAAGCTTTCTTT.

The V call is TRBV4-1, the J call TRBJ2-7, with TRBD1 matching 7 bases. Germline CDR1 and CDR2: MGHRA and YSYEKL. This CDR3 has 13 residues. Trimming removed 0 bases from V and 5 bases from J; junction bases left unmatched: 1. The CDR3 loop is CASSQDQGDEQYF. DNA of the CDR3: TGCGCCAGCAGCCAAGATCAGGGGGACGAGCAGTACTTC.